A selection of T cell receptor beta chains follows, all from one sample in a study of blood T cell repertoires in COVID-19. The assay was immunoSEQ multiplex PCR, and TCRdb's table has in-frame clones only and misses some. The sample lists 220,000 or so clones; less than 85% were seen once. Sequences were obtained from peripheral blood. These receptors all come from a woman between 70 and 85 years old with acute or convalescent COVID-19. Each CDR3 is given without its conserved first and last residue. A D gene is named only where the DNA matches it firmly.

V gene	D gene	CDR3 length	CDR3 protein
TRBV7-9	TRBD1	12	ASTGQGARAGYT
TRBV20-1	NA	12	SASFSGGNEKLF
TRBV28	NA	13	ASSPQGRPVQPQH
TRBV5-1	TRBD2	16	ASSLVGRREVHTDTQY
TRBV7-6	TRBD1	14	ASSSGQGMSNQPQH
TRBV28	NA	10	ASGTPITEAF
TRBV6-5	NA	14	ASSYTPQGLQNIQY
TRBV11-2	TRBD2	14	ASSRIAGGVYNEQF
TRBV27	TRBD1	13	AIQKQDRGVNEQF
TRBV9	TRBD1	14	ASSATGTANYNEQF
TRBV2	NA	11	ASSEGGSQPQH
TRBV28	TRBD2	12	ASGKTSGGETQY
TRBV4-2	NA	12	ASSQLGGYNEQF
TRBV6-5	TRBD1	13	ASSYLQGANEKLF
TRBV20-1	TRBD2	9	SARGGQEQF
TRBV2	NA	13	ASSVLGGASDEQF
TRBV11-3	TRBD2	12	ASSLAGGTDEQF
TRBV9	TRBD2	16	ASSPKGLAGGPGNEQF
TRBV28	NA	10	ASSFKAFEQF
TRBV3-1/TRBV3-2	TRBD1	12	ASSPTNEGQGYT
TRBV18	NA	13	ASSQNRVGDYEQY
TRBV5-6	TRBD1	13	ASSLVGQVSGEQY
TRBV28	NA	10	ASRQGSEKLF
TRBV2	NA	12	ASSEDGGQETQY
TRBV19	TRBD1	13	ASSIPGTGGTEAF
TRBV24-1	TRBD2	14	ATSDLLGTGGETQY
TRBV27	NA	14	ASSLSSSVSVYEQY
TRBV4-2	NA	18	ASSQRHTVPGHQGNQPQH
TRBV7-2	TRBD2	15	ASTERGGLAGNNEQF
TRBV9	NA	12	ASSTGTALDTQY
TRBV24-1	TRBD2	13	ATATGTSGSDEQF
TRBV5-4	TRBD2	13	ASSLDGGRAYEQY
TRBV30	NA	12	AWRQLTNSYEQY
TRBV7-3	NA	11	ASSNGRGETQY
TRBV5-5	TRBD1	13	ASSRGTGRNTEAF
TRBV7-2	NA	11	ASSSTGDEKLF
TRBV6-6	NA	11	ASSAGRSYGYT
TRBV4-1	TRBD1	16	ASSKGTGVPPGGQPQH
TRBV28	NA	13	ASGGSLGDNQPQH
TRBV27	NA	13	ASRSAGAGANVLT
TRBV13	TRBD1	12	ASSLGDREYGYT
TRBV20-1	TRBD2	11	SASTSGKYEQY
TRBV27	TRBD2	13	ASSQLAGGFETQY
TRBV28	NA	8	ASSRGRSH
TRBV30	NA	11	AWKVQAAYEQY
TRBV7-3	NA	13	ASSPVREAVNEQF
TRBV6-5	TRBD2	14	ASSYSIAGAGNEQF
TRBV5-4	TRBD2	13	ASTGGLAGAETQY
TRBV28	TRBD1	11	ASRRTGSYEQY
TRBV9	TRBD2	13	ASSTSGTSYNEQF
TRBV28	TRBD1	15	ASSRDSPEGSNQPQH
TRBV5-6	TRBD1	11	ASSVQTGTEAF
TRBV29-1	NA	11	SVVRVLQETQY
TRBV7-2	NA	12	ASSTGGRQGKLF
TRBV5-1	NA	11	ASRPDRNYEQY
TRBV12-5	NA	12	ASGCAGRPYGYT
TRBV28	NA	10	ATNQEGQPQH
TRBV28	NA	11	ASSLVEGPEQY
TRBV15	TRBD1	12	ATSIQDREDEQY
TRBV30	TRBD1	9	AGTGRTEAF